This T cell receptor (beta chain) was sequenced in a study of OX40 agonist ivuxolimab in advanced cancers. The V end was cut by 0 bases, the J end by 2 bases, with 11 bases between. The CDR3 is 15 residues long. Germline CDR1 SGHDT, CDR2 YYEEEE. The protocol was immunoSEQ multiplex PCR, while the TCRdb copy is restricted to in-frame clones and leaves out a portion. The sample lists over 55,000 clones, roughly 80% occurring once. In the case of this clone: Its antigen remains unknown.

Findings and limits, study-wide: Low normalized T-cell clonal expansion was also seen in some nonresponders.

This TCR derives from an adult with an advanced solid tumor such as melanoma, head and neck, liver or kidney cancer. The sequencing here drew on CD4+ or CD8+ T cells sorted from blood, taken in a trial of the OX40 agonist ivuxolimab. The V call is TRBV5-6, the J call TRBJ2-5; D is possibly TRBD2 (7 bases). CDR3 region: CASSLAGGLQETQYF. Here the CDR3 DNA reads TGTGCCAGCAGCTTGGCCGGGGGGCTGCAAGAGACCCAGTACTTC.